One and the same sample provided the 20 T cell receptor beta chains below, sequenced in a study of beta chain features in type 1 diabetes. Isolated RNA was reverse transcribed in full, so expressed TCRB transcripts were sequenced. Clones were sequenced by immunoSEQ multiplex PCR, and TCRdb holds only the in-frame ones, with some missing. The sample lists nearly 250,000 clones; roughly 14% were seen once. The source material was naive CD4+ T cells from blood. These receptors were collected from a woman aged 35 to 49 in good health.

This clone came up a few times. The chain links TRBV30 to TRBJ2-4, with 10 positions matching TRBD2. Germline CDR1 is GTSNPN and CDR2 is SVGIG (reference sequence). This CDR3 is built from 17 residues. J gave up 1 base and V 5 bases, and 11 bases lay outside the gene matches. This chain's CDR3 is CAWGSGGPHSAKNIQYF. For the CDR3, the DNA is TGTGCCTGGGGTAGCGGGGGGCCCCATAGCGCCAAAAACATTCAGTACTTC.

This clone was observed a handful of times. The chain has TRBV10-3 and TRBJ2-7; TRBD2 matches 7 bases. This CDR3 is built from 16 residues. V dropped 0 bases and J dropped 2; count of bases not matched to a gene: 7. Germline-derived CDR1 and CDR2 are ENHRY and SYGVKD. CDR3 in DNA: TGTGCCATCAGTGAGTCTCGCGGGGGTAAGACCTACGAGCAGTACTTC. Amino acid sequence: CAISESRGGKTYEQYF.

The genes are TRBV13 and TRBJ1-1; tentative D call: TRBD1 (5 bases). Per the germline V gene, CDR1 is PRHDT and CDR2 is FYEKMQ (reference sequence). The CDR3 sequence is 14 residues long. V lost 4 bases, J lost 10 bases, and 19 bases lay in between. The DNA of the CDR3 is TGTGCCAGCAGCTCCCGGCCCAGGGTGGAAACAGCTTTCTTT. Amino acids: CASSSRPRVETAFF.

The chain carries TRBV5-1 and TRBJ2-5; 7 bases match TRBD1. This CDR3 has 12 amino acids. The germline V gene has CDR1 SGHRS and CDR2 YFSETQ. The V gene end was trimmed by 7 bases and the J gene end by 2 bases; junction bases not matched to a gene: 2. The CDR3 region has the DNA TGCGCCAGCCGGGACAGTCAAGAGACCCAGTACTTC. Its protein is CASRDSQETQYF.

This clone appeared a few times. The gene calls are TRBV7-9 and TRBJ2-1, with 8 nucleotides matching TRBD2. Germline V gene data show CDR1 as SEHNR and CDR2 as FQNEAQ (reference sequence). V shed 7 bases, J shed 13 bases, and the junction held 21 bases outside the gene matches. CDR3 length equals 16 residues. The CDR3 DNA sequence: TGTGCCAGCACCGGGGCCCGGGGACTAGGGGAGGGGCCCCAGTTCTTC. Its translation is CASTGARGLGEGPQFF.

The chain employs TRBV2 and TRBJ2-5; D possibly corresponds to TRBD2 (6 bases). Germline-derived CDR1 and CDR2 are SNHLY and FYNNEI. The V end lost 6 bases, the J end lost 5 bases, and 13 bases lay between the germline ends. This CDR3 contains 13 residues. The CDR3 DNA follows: TGTGCCAGCAGGCGGGCGGGATGGGAGACCCAGTACTTC. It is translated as CASRRAGWETQYF. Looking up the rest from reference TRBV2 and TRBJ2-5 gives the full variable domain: EPEVTQTPSHQVTQMGQEVILRCVPISNHLYFYWYRQILGQKVEFLVSFYNNEISEKSEIFDDQFSVERPDGSNFTLKIRSTKLEDSAMYFCASRRAGWETQYFGPGTRLLVL.

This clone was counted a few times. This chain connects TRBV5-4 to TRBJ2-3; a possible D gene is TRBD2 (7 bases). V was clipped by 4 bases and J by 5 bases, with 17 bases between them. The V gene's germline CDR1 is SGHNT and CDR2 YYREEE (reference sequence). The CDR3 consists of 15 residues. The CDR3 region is CASSTGGLRGDTQYF. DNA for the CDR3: TGTGCCAGCAGCACGGGGGGACTCAGGGGAGATACGCAGTATTTT.

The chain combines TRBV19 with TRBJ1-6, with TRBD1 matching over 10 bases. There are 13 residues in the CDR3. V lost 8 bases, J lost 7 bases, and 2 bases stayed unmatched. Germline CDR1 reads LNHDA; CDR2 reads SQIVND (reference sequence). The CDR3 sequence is CASSGQGNSPLHF. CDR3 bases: TGTGCCAGTTCGGGACAGGGGAATTCACCCCTCCACTTT.

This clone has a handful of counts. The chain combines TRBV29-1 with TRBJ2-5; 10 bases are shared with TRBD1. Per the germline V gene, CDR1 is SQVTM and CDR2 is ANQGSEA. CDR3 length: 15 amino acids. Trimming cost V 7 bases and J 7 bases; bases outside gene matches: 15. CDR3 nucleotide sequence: TGCAGCGATGGGACAGGGGTGCCTTCAGTGGGGACCCAGTACTTC. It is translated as CSDGTGVPSVGTQYF.

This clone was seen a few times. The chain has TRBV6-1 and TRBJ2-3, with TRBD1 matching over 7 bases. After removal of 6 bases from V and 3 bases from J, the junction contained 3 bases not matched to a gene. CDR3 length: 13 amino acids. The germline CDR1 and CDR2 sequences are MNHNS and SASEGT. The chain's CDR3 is CASRVQGTDTQYF. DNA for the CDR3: TGTGCCAGCAGAGTACAGGGGACAGATACGCAGTATTTT.

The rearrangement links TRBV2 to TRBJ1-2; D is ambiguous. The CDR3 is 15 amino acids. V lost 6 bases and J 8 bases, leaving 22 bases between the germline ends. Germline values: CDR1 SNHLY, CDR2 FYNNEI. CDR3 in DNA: TGTGCCAGCAGGGGTAAACTCTCAAGGCGGGCCGGCTACACCTTC. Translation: CASRGKLSRRAGYTF. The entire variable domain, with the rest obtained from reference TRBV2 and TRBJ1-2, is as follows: EPEVTQTPSHQVTQMGQEVILRCVPISNHLYFYWYRQILGQKVEFLVSFYNNEISEKSEIFDDQFSVERPDGSNFTLKIRSTKLEDSAMYFCASRGKLSRRAGYTFGSGTRLTVV.

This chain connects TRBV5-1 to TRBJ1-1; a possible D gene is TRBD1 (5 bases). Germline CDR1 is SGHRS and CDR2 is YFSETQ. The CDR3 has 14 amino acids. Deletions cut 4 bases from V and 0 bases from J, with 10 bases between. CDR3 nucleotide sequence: TGCGCCAGCAGCGTAGACAGCGTGAACACTGAAGCTTTCTTT. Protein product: CASSVDSVNTEAFF.

DNA of the CDR3: TGTGCCAGCAGTCGCCCCGAGAGGCCGGGTGAAGCTTTCTTT. Translation gives CASSRPERPGEAFF. The gene calls are TRBV27 and TRBJ1-1, with D unclear. The CDR3 has 14 residues. V lost 5 bases to trimming and J lost 7 bases, with 17 bases between them. CDR1 and CDR2 (germline): MNHEY, SMNVEV (reference sequence).

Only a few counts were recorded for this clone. The CDR3 coding sequence is TGTGCCAGCAGCCAAATCGGGGGGCTCAACACTGAAGCTTTCTTT. It specifies CASSQIGGLNTEAFF. This sequence joins TRBV14 and TRBJ1-1, with D possibly being TRBD1 (6 bases). The CDR3 is 15 residues long. Deletions cut 2 bases from V and 2 bases from J, with 12 bases between. Germline CDR1 is SGHDN and CDR2 is FVKESK. Together with reference TRBV14 and TRBJ1-1, the CDR3 gives the full variable domain: EAGVTQFPSHSVIEKGQTVTLRCDPISGHDNLYWYRRVMGKEIKFLLHFVKESKQDESGMPNNRFLAERTGGTYSTLKVQPAELEDSGVYFCASSQIGGLNTEAFFGQGTRLTVV.

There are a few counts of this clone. The CDR3, as DNA: TGTGCCAGCAGCCCACAAGCTAACTATGGCTACACCTTC. Amino acids: CASSPQANYGYTF. The chain is built from TRBV14 and TRBJ1-2; D unresolved. The length of the CDR3 is 13 residues. Germline V gene lookup returns CDR1 SGHDN and CDR2 FVKESK. V dropped 4 bases and J dropped 0 bases, with 6 bases sitting between them.

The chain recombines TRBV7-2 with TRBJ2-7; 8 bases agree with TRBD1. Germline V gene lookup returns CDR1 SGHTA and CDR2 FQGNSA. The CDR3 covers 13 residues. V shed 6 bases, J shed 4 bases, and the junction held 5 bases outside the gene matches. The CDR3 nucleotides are TGTGCCAGCAGTTCCAGGGGGCCTTACGAGCAGTACTTC. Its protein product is CASSSRGPYEQYF.

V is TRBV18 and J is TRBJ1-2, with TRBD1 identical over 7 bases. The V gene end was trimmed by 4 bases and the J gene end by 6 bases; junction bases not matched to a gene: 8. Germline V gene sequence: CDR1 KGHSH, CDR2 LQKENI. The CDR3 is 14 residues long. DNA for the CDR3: TGTGCCAGCTCACGAACAGGGGCGTCTGATGGCTACACCTTC. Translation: CASSRTGASDGYTF.

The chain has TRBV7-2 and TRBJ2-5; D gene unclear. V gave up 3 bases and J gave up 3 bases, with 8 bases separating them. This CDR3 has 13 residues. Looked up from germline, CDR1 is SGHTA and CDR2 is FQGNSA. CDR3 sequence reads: CASSFRVEETQYF. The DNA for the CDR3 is TGTGCCAGCAGCTTCCGAGTAGAAGAGACCCAGTACTTC.

In DNA form, the CDR3 reads TGTGCCAGCAGTTACTCGGGGAGAAGTGGAAACACCATATATTTT. It codes for CASSYSGRSGNTIYF. The chain couples TRBV6-5 to TRBJ1-3; D is uncertain. Germline loops: CDR1 MNHEY, CDR2 SVGAGI. The CDR3 runs 15 residues. Trimming took off 0 bases at V and 3 bases at J, with 9 bases between the two ends.

The CDR3 region has the DNA TGTGCCAGCAGCTCCCTAGCGGGGGGGCCCCTCACAGATACGCAGTATTTT. This gives the protein CASSSLAGGPLTDTQYF. The chain carries TRBV7-2 and TRBJ2-3; 12 positions match TRBD2. The CDR3 is 17 residues long. Trimming took 4 bases from V and 2 from J; bases not matched to a gene: 7. CDR1 and CDR2 (germline): SGHTA, FQGNSA.